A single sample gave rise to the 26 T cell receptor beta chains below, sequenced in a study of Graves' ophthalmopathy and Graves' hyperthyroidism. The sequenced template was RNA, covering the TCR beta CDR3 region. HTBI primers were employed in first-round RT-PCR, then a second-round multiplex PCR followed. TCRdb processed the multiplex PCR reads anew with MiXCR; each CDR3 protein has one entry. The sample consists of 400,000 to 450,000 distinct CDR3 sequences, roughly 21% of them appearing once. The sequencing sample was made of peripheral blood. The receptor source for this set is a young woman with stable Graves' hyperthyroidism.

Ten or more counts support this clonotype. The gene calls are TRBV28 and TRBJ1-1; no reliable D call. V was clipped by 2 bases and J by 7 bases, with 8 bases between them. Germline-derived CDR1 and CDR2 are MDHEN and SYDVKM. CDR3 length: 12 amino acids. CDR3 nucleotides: TGTGCCAGCAGTTTAAGGAGAAATGAAGCTTTCTTT. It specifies CASSLRRNEAFF.

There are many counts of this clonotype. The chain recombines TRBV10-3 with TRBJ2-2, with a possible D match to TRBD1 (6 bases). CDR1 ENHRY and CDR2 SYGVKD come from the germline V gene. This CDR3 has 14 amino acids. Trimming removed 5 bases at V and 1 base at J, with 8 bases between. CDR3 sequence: CAISLDRNTGELFF. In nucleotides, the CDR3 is TGTGCCATCAGTCTGGACAGGAACACCGGGGAGCTGTTTTTT.

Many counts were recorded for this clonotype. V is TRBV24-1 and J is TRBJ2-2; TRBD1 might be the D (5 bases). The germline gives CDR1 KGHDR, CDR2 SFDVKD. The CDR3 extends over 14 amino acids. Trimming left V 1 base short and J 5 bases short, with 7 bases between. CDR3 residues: CATSDFQGTGELFF. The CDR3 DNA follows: TGTGCCACCAGTGATTTCCAGGGTACCGGGGAGCTGTTTTTT.

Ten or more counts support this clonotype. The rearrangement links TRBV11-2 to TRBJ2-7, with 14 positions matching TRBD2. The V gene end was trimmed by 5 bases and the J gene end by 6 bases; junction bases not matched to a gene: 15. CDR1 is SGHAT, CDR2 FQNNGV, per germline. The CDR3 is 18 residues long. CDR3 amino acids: CASSHAGTSGRGRLEQYF. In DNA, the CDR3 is TGTGCCAGCAGCCACGCCGGGACTAGCGGGAGAGGACGGCTCGAGCAGTACTTC.

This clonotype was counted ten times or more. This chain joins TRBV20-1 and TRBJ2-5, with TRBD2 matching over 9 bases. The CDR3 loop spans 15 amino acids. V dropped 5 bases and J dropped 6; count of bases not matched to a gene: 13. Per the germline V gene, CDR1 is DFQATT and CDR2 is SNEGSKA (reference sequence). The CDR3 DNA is TGCAGTGCTTATAGCGGGAGTGGGGTGAGGCAGACCCAGTACTTC. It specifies CSAYSGSGVRQTQYF.

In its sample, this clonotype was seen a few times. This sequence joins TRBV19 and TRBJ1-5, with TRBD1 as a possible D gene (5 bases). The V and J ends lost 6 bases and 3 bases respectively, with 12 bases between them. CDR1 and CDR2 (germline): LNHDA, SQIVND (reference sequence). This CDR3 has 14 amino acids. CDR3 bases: TGTGCCAGTAGGGGGGGGTTTGACAATCAGCCCCAGCATTTT. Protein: CASRGGFDNQPQHF.

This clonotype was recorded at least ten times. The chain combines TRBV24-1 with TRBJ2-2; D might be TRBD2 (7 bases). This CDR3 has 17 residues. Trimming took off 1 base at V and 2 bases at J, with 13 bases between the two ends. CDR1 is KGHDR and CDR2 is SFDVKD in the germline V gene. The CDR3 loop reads CATSDFGGLVNTGELFF. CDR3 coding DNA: TGTGCCACCAGTGATTTCGGGGGGCTAGTTAACACCGGGGAGCTGTTTTTT.

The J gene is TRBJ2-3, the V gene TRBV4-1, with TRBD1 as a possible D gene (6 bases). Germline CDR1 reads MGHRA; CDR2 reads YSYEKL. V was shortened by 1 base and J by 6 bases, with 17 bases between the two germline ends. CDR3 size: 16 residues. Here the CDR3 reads CASSQVFVGADDTQYF. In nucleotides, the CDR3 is TGCGCCAGCAGCCAAGTATTTGTGGGGGCAGACGATACGCAGTATTTT.

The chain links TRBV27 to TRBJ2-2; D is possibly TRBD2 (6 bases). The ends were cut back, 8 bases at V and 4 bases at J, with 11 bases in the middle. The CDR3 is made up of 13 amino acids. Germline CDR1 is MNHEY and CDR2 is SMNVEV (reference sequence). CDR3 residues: CASGPGVTGELFF. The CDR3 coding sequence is TGTGCCAGCGGCCCGGGGGTCACCGGGGAGCTGTTTTTT.

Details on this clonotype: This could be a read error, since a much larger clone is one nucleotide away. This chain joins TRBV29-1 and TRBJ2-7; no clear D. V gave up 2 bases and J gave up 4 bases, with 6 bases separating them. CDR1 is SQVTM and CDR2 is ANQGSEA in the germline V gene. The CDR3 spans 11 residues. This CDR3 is CSVEWYYEQYF. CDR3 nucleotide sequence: TGCAGCGTTGAATGGTATTACGAGCAGTACTTC.

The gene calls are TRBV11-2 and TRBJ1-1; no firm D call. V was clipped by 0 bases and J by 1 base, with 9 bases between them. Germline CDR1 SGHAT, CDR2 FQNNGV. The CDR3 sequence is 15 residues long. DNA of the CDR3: TGTGCCAGCAGCTTAGATCGGGGTACGAACACTGAAGCTTTCTTT. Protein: CASSLDRGTNTEAFF.

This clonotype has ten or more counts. The CDR3: CASSYLQSPTYEQYF. The CDR3 coding sequence is TGTGCCAGCAGTTACCTACAGAGCCCAACCTACGAGCAGTACTTC. The V call is TRBV6-5, the J call TRBJ2-7; no definite D call. V was clipped by 2 bases and J by 2 bases, with 13 bases between them. This CDR3 has 15 residues. Per germline, CDR1 MNHEY and CDR2 SVGAGI.

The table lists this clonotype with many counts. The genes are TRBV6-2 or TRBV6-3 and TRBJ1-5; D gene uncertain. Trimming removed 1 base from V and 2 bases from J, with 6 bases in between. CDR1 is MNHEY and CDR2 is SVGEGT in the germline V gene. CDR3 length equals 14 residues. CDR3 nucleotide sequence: TGTGCCAGCAGTTACTGGTCAGGCAATCAGCCCCAGCATTTT. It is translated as CASSYWSGNQPQHF.

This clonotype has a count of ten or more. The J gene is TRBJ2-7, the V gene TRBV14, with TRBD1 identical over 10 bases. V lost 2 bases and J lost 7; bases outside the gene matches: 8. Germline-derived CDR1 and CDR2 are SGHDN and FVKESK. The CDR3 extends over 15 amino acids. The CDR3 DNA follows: TGTGCCAGCAGCCAAAGGGGACAGGGGACATGGGAGCAGTACTTC. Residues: CASSQRGQGTWEQYF.

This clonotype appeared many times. CDR3 DNA sequence: TGTGCCAGCAGTCGAACCGGCGGCCACACCGGGGAGCTGTTTTTT. Translating gives CASSRTGGHTGELFF. The chain couples TRBV12-3 or TRBV12-4 to TRBJ2-2, with D unclear. The CDR3 extends over 15 amino acids. V lost 5 bases and J lost 3, with 13 bases in between.

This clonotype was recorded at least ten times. CDR3 protein: CAISEAGPQGTQYF. As DNA, the CDR3 is TGTGCCATCAGTGAAGCCGGGCCCCAAGGAACCCAGTACTTC. The chain joins TRBV10-3 to TRBJ2-5; the D is unclear. The CDR3 is 14 residues long. Germline CDR1 is ENHRY and CDR2 is SYGVKD. The germline V and J ends were trimmed by 3 bases and 8 bases, with 16 bases remaining between them.

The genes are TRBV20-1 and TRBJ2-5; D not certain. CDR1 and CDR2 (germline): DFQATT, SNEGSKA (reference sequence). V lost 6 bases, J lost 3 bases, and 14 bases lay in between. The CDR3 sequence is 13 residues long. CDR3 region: CSARDWRKETQYF. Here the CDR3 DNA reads TGCAGTGCCCGCGACTGGCGAAAAGAGACCCAGTACTTC.

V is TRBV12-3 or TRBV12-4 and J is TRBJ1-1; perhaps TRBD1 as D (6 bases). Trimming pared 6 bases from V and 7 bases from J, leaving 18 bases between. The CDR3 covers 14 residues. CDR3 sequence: CASSPKLVTGEAFF. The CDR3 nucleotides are TGTGCCAGCAGCCCGAAGCTGGTGACAGGTGAAGCTTTCTTT.

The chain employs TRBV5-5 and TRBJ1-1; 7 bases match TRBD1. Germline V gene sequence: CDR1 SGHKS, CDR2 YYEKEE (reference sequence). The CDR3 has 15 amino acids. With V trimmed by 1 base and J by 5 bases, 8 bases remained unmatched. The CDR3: CASSLWGDSRTEAFF. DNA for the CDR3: TGTGCCAGCAGCTTGTGGGGGGACAGTCGGACTGAAGCTTTCTTT. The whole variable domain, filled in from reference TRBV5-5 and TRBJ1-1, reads DAGVTQSPTHLIKTRGQQVTLRCSPISGHKSVSWYQQVLGQGPQFIFQYYEKEERGRGNFPDRFSARQFPNYSSELNVNALLLGDSALYLCASSLWGDSRTEAFFGQGTRLTVV.

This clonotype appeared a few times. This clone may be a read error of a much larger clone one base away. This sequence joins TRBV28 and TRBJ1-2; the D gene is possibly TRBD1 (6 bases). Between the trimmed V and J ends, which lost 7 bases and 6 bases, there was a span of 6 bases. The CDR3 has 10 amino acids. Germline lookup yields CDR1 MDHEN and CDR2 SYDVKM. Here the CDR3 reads CASTGDGYTF. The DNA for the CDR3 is TGTGCCAGCACAGGGGATGGCTACACCTTC.

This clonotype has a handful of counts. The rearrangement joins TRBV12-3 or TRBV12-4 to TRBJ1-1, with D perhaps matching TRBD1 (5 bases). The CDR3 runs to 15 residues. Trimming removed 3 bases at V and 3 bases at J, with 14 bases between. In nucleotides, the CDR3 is TGTGCCAGCAGTTTCCGGGACCATGTCGACACTGAAGCTTTCTTT. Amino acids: CASSFRDHVDTEAFF.

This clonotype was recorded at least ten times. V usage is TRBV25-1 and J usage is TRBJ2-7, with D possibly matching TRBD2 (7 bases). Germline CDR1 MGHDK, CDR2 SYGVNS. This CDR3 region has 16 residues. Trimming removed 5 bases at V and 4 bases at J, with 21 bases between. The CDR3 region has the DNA TGTGCCAGCAGTACCGGTTCTGGGGGGGCGCGTTACGAGCAGTACTTC. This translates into CASSTGSGGARYEQYF.

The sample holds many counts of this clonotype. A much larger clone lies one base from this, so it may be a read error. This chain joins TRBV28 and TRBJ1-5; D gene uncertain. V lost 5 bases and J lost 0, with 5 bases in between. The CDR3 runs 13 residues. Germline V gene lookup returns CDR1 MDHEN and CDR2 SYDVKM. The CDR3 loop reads CASSENSNQPQHF. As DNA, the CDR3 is TGTGCCAGCAGTGAAAATAGCAATCAGCCCCAGCATTTT.

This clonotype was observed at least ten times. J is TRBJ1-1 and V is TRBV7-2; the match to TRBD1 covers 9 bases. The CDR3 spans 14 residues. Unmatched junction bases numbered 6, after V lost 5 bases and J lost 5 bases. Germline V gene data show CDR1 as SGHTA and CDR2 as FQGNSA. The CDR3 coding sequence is TGTGCCAGCAGCGAACGACAGGGGGGGACTGAAGCTTTCTTT. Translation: CASSERQGGTEAFF.

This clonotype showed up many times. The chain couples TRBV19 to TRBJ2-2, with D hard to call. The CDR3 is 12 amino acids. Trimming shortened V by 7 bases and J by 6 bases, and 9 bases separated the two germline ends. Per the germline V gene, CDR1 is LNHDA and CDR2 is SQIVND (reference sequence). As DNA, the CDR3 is TGTGCCAGTACTGAAGCATCCGGGGAGCTGTTTTTT. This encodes CASTEASGELFF. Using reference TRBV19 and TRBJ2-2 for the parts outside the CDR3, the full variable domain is DGGITQSPKYLFRKEGQNVTLSCEQNLNHDAMYWYRQDPGQGLRLIYYSQIVNDFQKGDIAEGYSVSREKKESFPLTVTSAQKNPTAFYLCASTEASGELFFGEGSRLTVL.

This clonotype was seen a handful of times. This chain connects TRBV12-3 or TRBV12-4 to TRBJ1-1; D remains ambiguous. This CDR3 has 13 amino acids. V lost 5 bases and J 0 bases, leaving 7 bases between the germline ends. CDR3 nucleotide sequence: TGTGCCAGCAGTGAAGCCATGAACACTGAAGCTTTCTTT. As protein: CASSEAMNTEAFF.